This TCR beta chain stems from a study of blood T cell repertoires in COVID-19. At the level of the study: From T cells, B-cell-depleted T cells, or PBMCs came the material, which was cDNA or gDNA.

As originally analysed: Reference gene primer amplification yielded estimated nucleated cell counts. Produced via immunoSEQ multiplex PCR; TCRdb's table is partial and in-frame only. The D gene and trimming were derived from the DNA, and the V and J assignments and clone size from that table. The sample lists hundreds of thousands of clones; about 87% were seen once. CDR1 MDHEN and CDR2 SYDVKM come from the germline V gene. The ends lost 6 bases at V and 2 bases at J; junction bases unmatched: 7. The CDR3 consists of 16 residues. Sequenced material: peripheral blood. This clonotype was obtained from a human donor in a cohort sampled during active COVID-19. The rearrangement uses TRBV28 and TRBJ2-7, with 13 bases matching TRBD2. DNA for the CDR3: TGTGCCAGCAGGCCCCCGGGACTAGCGGGAACCTACGAGCAGTACTTC. Protein sequence: CASRPPGLAGTYEQYF. The full variable domain, completed using reference TRBV28 and TRBJ2-7, is DVKVTQSSRYLVKRTGEKVFLECVQDMDHENMFWYRQDPGLGLRLIYFSYDVKMKEKGDIPEGYSVSREKKERFSLILESASTNQTSMYLCASRPPGLAGTYEQYFGPGTRLTVT.